The source of this T cell receptor beta chain is a study of T cells in localized non-small cell lung cancer. Points from the study as a whole: Longer overall survival accompanied higher blood T cell density. Uninvolved nearby lung showed the greatest T cell clonality, exceeding that found in tumor. In adjacent lung appeared a median around 59 of the top 100 tumor clones. It remains possible that heterogeneity exists, since only one tumor region was sequenced.

Note on this clone: Antigen unknown.

Germline V gene lookup returns CDR1 SQVTM and CDR2 ANQGSEA. The CDR3 covers 13 residues. Trimming took 3 bases from V and 0 from J, leaving 8 bases between them. Clones were read by immunoSEQ multiplex PCR, and TCRdb kept only the in-frame ones, dropping some. Among about 40,000 clones, around 87% were seen once, and the ten largest hold approximately 3.5%. J is TRBJ1-2 and V is TRBV29-1; D not resolved. The sample here was peripheral blood, taken before any cancer treatment. The receptor comes from a man aged 18 to 50 with stage I lung adenocarcinoma. Written as DNA, the CDR3 is TGCAGCGTTGATAAGCAAGCTAACTATGGCTACACCTTC. It yields the protein CSVDKQANYGYTF.